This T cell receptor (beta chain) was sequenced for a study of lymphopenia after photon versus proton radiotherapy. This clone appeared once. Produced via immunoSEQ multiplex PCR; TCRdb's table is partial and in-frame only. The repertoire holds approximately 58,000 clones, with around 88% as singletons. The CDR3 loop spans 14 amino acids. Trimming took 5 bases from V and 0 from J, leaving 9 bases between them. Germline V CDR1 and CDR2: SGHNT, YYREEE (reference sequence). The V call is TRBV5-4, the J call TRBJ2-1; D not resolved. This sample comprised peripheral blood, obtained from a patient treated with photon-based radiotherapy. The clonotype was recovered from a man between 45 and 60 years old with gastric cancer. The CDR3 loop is CASSWSSSYNEQFF. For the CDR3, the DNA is TGTGCCAGCAGTTGGTCGAGCTCCTACAATGAGCAGTTCTTC.